Below, one T cell receptor (beta chain) is given with its context. Trimming shortened V by 5 bases and J by 4 bases, and 9 bases separated the two germline ends. Germline CDR1 LNHNV, CDR2 YYDKDF (reference sequence). The CDR3 covers 12 residues. This specimen belongs to a study of T cell responses to AZD1222 COVID-19 vaccine. The method was immunoSEQ multiplex PCR; TCRdb's version includes in-frame clones alone and lacks a portion of them. The table lists around 50,000 clones, around nine tenths of them singletons. This receptor was obtained from an adult who received the AZD1222 COVID-19 vaccine. The rearrangement links TRBV15 to TRBJ2-7; tentatively, D is TRBD1 (6 bases). The sample consisted of peripheral blood, taken 28 days after the second AZD1222 dose. CDR3 loop: CATSGQTYEQYF. The CDR3 DNA is TGTGCCACCAGCGGACAGACGTACGAGCAGTACTTC.